This TCR beta chain was sequenced in a study of shared clonotypes between healthy human individuals. Method: immunoSEQ multiplex PCR; TCRdb's copy keeps in-frame clones and lacks some. The repertoire holds about 2.4 million clones, with under 95% as singletons. CDR3 length: 12 residues. The germline gives CDR1 MNHNS, CDR2 SASEGT. V was trimmed by 7 bases and J by 3 bases, leaving 9 bases between them. The origin of this receptor is a man between 18 and 35 years old in good health. Some clones in this sample may be carry-over from other donors' samples. The sample consisted of naive CD4+ T cells from PBMCs. Subset indicated: CD45RA+ positively selected. The rearrangement links TRBV6-1 to TRBJ1-2; D possibly corresponds to TRBD1 (5 bases). The CDR3 spells CASTGIYYGYTF. CDR3 bases: TGTGCCAGCACAGGGATCTACTATGGCTACACCTTC.